The TCR beta chain under discussion was sequenced for a study of T cells in Graves' hyperthyroidism and ophthalmopathy. Whole-study results and caveats: In validation, the model predicted ophthalmopathy. These predictions came a median about 6 months before onset. The majority of expanded thyroid clonotypes above 0.001 also appeared in blood.

This clonotype was detected ten times or more. The target antigen is unknown. V dropped 2 bases and J dropped 4; count of bases not matched to a gene: 2. Per germline, CDR1 GTSNPN and CDR2 SVGIG (reference sequence). The CDR3 runs to 13 residues. RNA transcripts gave rise to amplified TCR beta CDR3 regions. TCR CDR3 regions were first amplified by RT-PCR with HTBI primers. TCRdb reprocessed the multiplex PCR reads with MiXCR, giving one entry per CDR3 protein. Here the sample spans fewer than 250,000 distinct CDR3 sequences, approximately 17% being singletons. Patients showing uncontrolled infection, other autoimmune disease, pregnancy or lactation were ineligible. Fresh 10 ml peripheral blood yielded PBMCs.

This TCR came from a man in his fifties or sixties with Graves' hyperthyroidism. Sequencing input: blood. This chain connects TRBV30 to TRBJ2-5, with 9 bases lining up with TRBD1. CDR3 residues: CAWSRQGVETQYF. CDR3 bases: TGTGCCTGGAGTCGACAGGGGGTAGAGACCCAGTACTTC.